This entry features one T cell receptor beta chain sequence. What it binds is not known. The sample originates from a study of Ad26.COV2.S vaccination and SARS-CoV-2 variants. Study background: The donor participated in the COV1001 trial, in its Ad26.COV2.S arm. Ad26.COV2.S was injected intramuscularly once or twice, 56 days apart. Study conclusions and caveats: Total T cell responses, in the TCR breadth and depth analyses, may have been underestimated. Post-vaccination breadth of spike-specific CD8+ and CD4+ T cell responses was reportedly substantial.

This CDR3 is built from 14 residues. Trimming cost V 4 bases and J 8 bases, with 12 bases left between them. Germline assignment: CDR1 SEHNR and CDR2 FQNEAQ (reference sequence). Treatment meaning: roughly 18 received Ad26.COV2.S at low or high dose, single or two shots; 5 received placebo; per-sample allocation not given. On day 63 after the first injection, vaccine and placebo recipients gave samples. Only in-frame clones appear in the TCRdb table, and some are missing; sequencing was by immunoSEQ multiplex PCR. Counted here are around 450,000 clones, roughly nine tenths occurring once; the ten biggest clones make up about 2.5%.

The sample was peripheral blood, taken in a trial of Ad26.COV2.S vaccine versus placebo. This receptor was taken from a person between 18 and 65 years old who received the Ad26.COV2.S COVID-19 vaccine or a placebo. The chain recombines TRBV7-9 with TRBJ1-6; a possible D gene is TRBD1 (6 bases). The CDR3 reads CASSSQQGYSPLHF. The CDR3 bases are TGTGCCAGCAGCTCCCAGCAGGGGTATTCACCCCTCCACTTT.